These 3 T cell receptor beta chains were sequenced from one sample in a study of blood T cells in healthy people across ages. Through a sample-barcoded 5' primer and a J-beta primer mix, a second PCR was run for roughly 6 to 12 cycles. TCRdb re-derived calls from the 5' RACE reads in MiXCR, one entry per CDR3 protein. The sample has approximately 800,000 distinct CDR3 sequences, 25% seen once. This sample also belongs to another study, concerning T cells of mothers and their children.

Sequencing used blood. The receptor source for this set is a boy under 18 in good health.

This chain connects TRBV6-2 or TRBV6-3 to TRBJ2-2; D is uncertain. V dropped 4 bases and J dropped 2 bases, with 8 bases sitting between them. The CDR3 runs to 14 residues. Germline CDR1 MNHEY, CDR2 SVGEGT. In DNA, the CDR3 is TGTGCCAGCAGTTCCTTCGGTAACACCGGGGAGCTGTTTTTT. It encodes CASSSFGNTGELFF.

V and J are TRBV27 and TRBJ2-7, with D unclear. V was pared by 3 bases and J by 3 bases, with 9 bases between. This CDR3 is 13 amino acids long. Looked up from germline, CDR1 is MNHEY and CDR2 is SMNVEV (reference sequence). CDR3 region: CASSFGSGYEQYF. The CDR3 DNA is TGTGCCAGCAGTTTCGGATCCGGCTACGAGCAGTACTTC.

This sequence joins TRBV7-2 and TRBJ1-2, with 9 positions matching TRBD1. V was clipped by 1 base and J by 7 bases; unmatched bases: 10. The germline V gene has CDR1 SGHTA and CDR2 FQGNSA. CDR3 length: 16 amino acids. The CDR3 region has the DNA TGTGCCAGCAGCTTAGTGGTTCGCACAGGGGGCGGTGGCTACACCTTC. Its protein is CASSLVVRTGGGGYTF.